A single sample is the source of the 5 T cell receptor beta chains below, sequenced in a study of T cells after yellow fever vaccination (dated by TCRdb to the late 2010s). The treatment or condition label for this specimen denotes: live attenuated yellow fever vaccine strain. Libraries came from 5' RACE. Sequencing used an Illumina NovaSeq 6000. TCRdb reanalyzed the raw reads on its own, using fastp at Q25 for trimming and MiXCR for clone calling, and kept in-frame beta chains. Each entry merges the rows of one CDR3 protein and shows their most common DNA and genes. For this sample the table gives hundreds of thousands of distinct CDR3 sequences, of which around 19% were detected only once. The ten largest clones represent about a sixth of the sample. The specimen was PBMCs, collected before the yellow fever booster vaccination. All receptors come from a man between 18 and 29 years old who received the YFV17D yellow fever vaccine.

This clonotype has only a few counts. This chain links TRBV18 with TRBJ1-5, with 11 bases identical to TRBD1. J lost 7 bases, V lost 5 bases, and 7 bases had no gene match. The CDR3 totals 15 residues. Germline V CDR1 and CDR2: KGHSH, LQKENI. The CDR3 sequence is CASSGTGGSQQPQHF. The CDR3 nucleotides read TGTGCCAGCTCAGGGACAGGGGGATCCCAACAGCCCCAGCATTTT. Full variable domain (rest looked up from reference TRBV18 and TRBJ1-5): NAGVMQNPRHLVRRRGQEARLRCSPMKGHSHVYWYRQLPEEGLKFMVYLQKENIIDESGMPKERFSAEFPKEGPSILRIQQVVRGDSAAYFCASSGTGGSQQPQHFGDGTRLSIL.

The chain joins TRBV29-1 to TRBJ1-3; D possibly corresponds to TRBD1 (5 bases). Germline V gives CDR1 SQVTM, CDR2 ANQGSEA. V shed 4 bases and J shed 2 bases, with 12 bases lying between them. CDR3 length equals 14 residues. The CDR3 protein is CSVVRDSPGNTIYF. CDR3 DNA: TGCAGCGTTGTTCGAGACAGTCCTGGAAACACCATATATTTT.

The V and J genes are TRBV6-5 and TRBJ2-6; possibly TRBD1 for D (5 bases). The CDR3 is 12 amino acids. Germline V gives CDR1 MNHEY, CDR2 SVGAGI. V was trimmed by 8 bases and J by 3 bases, leaving 5 bases between them. The CDR3 loop is CASQGGANVLTF. CDR3 sequence (DNA): TGTGCCAGCCAGGGTGGGGCCAACGTCCTGACTTTC.

V usage is TRBV6-5 and J usage is TRBJ2-3; the D gene is possibly TRBD2 (6 bases). V gave up 0 bases and J gave up 0 bases, with 10 bases separating them. Germline V gene sequence: CDR1 MNHEY, CDR2 SVGAGI. The CDR3 spans 16 residues. In DNA, the CDR3 is TGTGCCAGCAGTTACTCGTCCGGGACTAGCACAGATACGCAGTATTTT. Translated, it gives CASSYSSGTSTDTQYF.

This clonotype turned up a few times. The chain carries TRBV5-1 and TRBJ1-1; no definite D call. CDR3 length equals 14 residues. The V end lost 3 bases, the J end lost 0 bases, and 9 bases lay between the germline ends. The V gene's germline CDR1 is SGHRS and CDR2 YFSETQ. The CDR3 loop reads CASSSEGLNTEAFF. The CDR3 DNA reads TGCGCCAGCAGCTCGGAGGGTTTGAACACTGAAGCTTTCTTT.